The 14 T cell receptor beta chains presented below share a single source sample, sequenced in a study of cytomegalovirus exposure and HLA in healthy donors. Method: immunoSEQ multiplex PCR; TCRdb's copy keeps in-frame clones and lacks some. Of 120,000 to 150,000 clones listed, roughly 89% are singletons. Sequenced material: PBMCs. These receptors originate from a woman under 30 in good health and CMV-seropositive.

The rearrangement links TRBV30 to TRBJ1-5, with TRBD1 identical over 7 bases. The V gene's germline CDR1 is GTSNPN and CDR2 SVGIG (reference sequence). Trimming took 8 bases from V and 9 from J; bases not matched to a gene: 10. CDR3 length: 12 residues. CDR3 nucleotide sequence: TGTGCCCAGGGGAAGGGGGCAGGGCCCCAGCATTTT. This gives the protein CAQGKGAGPQHF.

This chain connects TRBV15 to TRBJ1-2; D not certain. CDR1 LNHNV and CDR2 YYDKDF come from the germline V gene (reference sequence). The CDR3 contains 12 residues. Between the trimmed V and J ends, which lost 4 bases and 2 bases, there was a span of 5 bases. The CDR3 loop is CATSIQNYGYTF. Here the CDR3 DNA reads TGTGCCACCAGCATCCAGAACTATGGCTACACCTTC.

This chain joins TRBV6-6 and TRBJ2-1; 8 positions match TRBD2. The CDR3 length is 14 residues. The germline V gene has CDR1 MNHNY and CDR2 SVGAGI (reference sequence). J lost 6 bases, V lost 10 bases, and 11 bases had no gene match. The CDR3 loop reads CATTTGLAANEQFF. CDR3 DNA: TGTGCCACCACTACCGGACTAGCAGCCAATGAGCAGTTCTTC.

V and J are TRBV15 and TRBJ2-3, with D possibly TRBD1 on 5 matching bases. The germline gives CDR1 LNHNV, CDR2 YYDKDF (reference sequence). The CDR3 length is 17 residues. Trimming removed 1 base at V and 1 base at J, with 15 bases between. The CDR3 loop is CATSRGGRVLGTDTQYF. The CDR3, as DNA: TGTGCCACCAGCAGAGGGGGCAGGGTTCTAGGCACAGATACGCAGTATTTT.

This chain connects TRBV27 to TRBJ2-1, with 9 bases that match TRBD2. Per germline, CDR1 MNHEY and CDR2 SMNVEV (reference sequence). The CDR3 is made up of 15 amino acids. With 3 bases clipped from V and 2 bases from J, the junction kept 2 bases outside the gene matches. In nucleotides, the CDR3 is TGTGCCAGCAGTTTGTGGACTAGCGCCTACAATGAGCAGTTCTTC. Translating it yields CASSLWTSAYNEQFF.

The chain carries TRBV5-1 and TRBJ1-2, with 7 bases lining up with TRBD1. Germline CDR1 reads SGHRS; CDR2 reads YFSETQ. Trimming removed 5 bases from V and 2 bases from J; junction bases left unmatched: 6. The CDR3 length is 14 residues. The CDR3 here is CASRATGKNYGYTF. The CDR3 coding sequence is TGCGCCAGCAGGGCGACAGGGAAAAACTATGGCTACACCTTC. The variable domain in full, with the rest retrieved from reference TRBV5-1 and TRBJ1-2, is KAGVTQTPRYLIKTRGQQVTLSCSPISGHRSVSWYQQTPGQGLQFLFEYFSETQRNKGNFPGRFSGRQFSNSRSEMNVSTLELGDSALYLCASRATGKNYGYTFGSGTRLTVV.

This chain uses TRBV13 with TRBJ2-7; 8 nucleotides match TRBD1. Per the germline V gene, CDR1 is PRHDT and CDR2 is FYEKMQ (reference sequence). V lost 5 bases to trimming and J lost 0 bases; unmatched junction nucleotides: 3. The CDR3 is made up of 14 amino acids. This CDR3 reads CASSRTGSSYEQYF. The CDR3 DNA sequence: TGTGCCAGCAGCAGGACAGGGAGCTCCTACGAGCAGTACTTC. Full variable domain (rest looked up from reference TRBV13 and TRBJ2-7): AAGVIQSPRHLIKEKRETATLKCYPIPRHDTVYWYQQGPGQDPQFLISFYEKMQSDKGSIPDRFSAQQFSDYHSELNMSSLELGDSALYFCASSRTGSSYEQYFGPGTRLTVT.

The chain is built from TRBV10-3 and TRBJ2-1; TRBD1 matches at 9 bases. V lost 2 bases to trimming and J lost 9 bases; unmatched junction nucleotides: 5. Germline loops: CDR1 ENHRY, CDR2 SYGVKD. This CDR3 contains 14 residues. The CDR3 DNA reads as TGTGCCATCAGTGAGGGGACAGGGTCCACTGAGCAGTTCTTC. Translation gives CAISEGTGSTEQFF.

This clone was recorded only once. The chain carries TRBV19 and TRBJ2-7; TRBD2 matches at 7 bases. The J segment lost 0 bases and the V segment lost 3 bases, leaving 5 bases of the junction unmatched. The CDR3 runs 15 residues. From germline, CDR1 is LNHDA and CDR2 SQIVND (reference sequence). The CDR3 nucleotides read TGTGCCAGTAGTATTGTCGGCGGGAGCTCCTACGAGCAGTACTTC. It translates to CASSIVGGSSYEQYF.

Of note for this clone: The same CDR3 also results from other DNA sequences found in this sample. CDR3 DNA: TGCGCCAGCAGCTCAAGCACAGATACGCAGTATTTT. This encodes CASSSSTDTQYF. V and J are TRBV5-1 and TRBJ2-3; D is ambiguous. V shed 3 bases and J shed 0 bases, with 2 bases lying between them. This CDR3 spans 12 amino acids. CDR1 and CDR2 (germline): SGHRS, YFSETQ.

The CDR3 here is CASSLGDRGRDTEAFF. The DNA of the CDR3 is TGTGCCAGCAGCTTAGGGGACAGGGGGAGGGACACTGAAGCTTTCTTT. This rearrangement joins TRBV7-6 to TRBJ1-1; 11 nucleotides agree with TRBD1. The CDR3 is 16 residues long. V lost 1 base and J lost 3; bases outside the gene matches: 4. Germline V gives CDR1 SGHVS, CDR2 FNYEAQ.

The V and J genes are TRBV5-1 and TRBJ1-1; D remains ambiguous. The CDR3 extends over 14 amino acids. The V end lost 0 bases, the J end lost 3 bases, and 9 bases lay between the germline ends. Germline lookup yields CDR1 SGHRS and CDR2 YFSETQ. The chain's CDR3 is CASSLDNGYTEAFF. The CDR3 DNA sequence: TGCGCCAGCAGCTTGGATAACGGGTACACTGAAGCTTTCTTT.

This clone was counted only a few times. The genes are TRBV7-9 and TRBJ2-1, with TRBD2 matching 8 bases. The J segment lost 8 bases and the V segment lost 6 bases, leaving 9 bases of the junction unmatched. CDR1 and CDR2 (germline): SEHNR, FQNEAQ (reference sequence). The CDR3 has 14 residues. The CDR3 sequence: CASSWAGGLDEQFF. The CDR3 nucleotides read TGTGCCAGCAGTTGGGCGGGAGGTCTGGATGAGCAGTTCTTC.

J is TRBJ2-5 and V is TRBV11-3, with D perhaps matching TRBD2 (5 bases). The CDR3 sequence is 12 residues long. V lost 5 bases and J lost 7, with 11 bases in between. Germline values: CDR1 SGHNT, CDR2 YENEEA. CDR3 nucleotides: TGTGCCAGCAGCCCCTCGAGCGGGACCCAGTACTTC. Its translation is CASSPSSGTQYF.